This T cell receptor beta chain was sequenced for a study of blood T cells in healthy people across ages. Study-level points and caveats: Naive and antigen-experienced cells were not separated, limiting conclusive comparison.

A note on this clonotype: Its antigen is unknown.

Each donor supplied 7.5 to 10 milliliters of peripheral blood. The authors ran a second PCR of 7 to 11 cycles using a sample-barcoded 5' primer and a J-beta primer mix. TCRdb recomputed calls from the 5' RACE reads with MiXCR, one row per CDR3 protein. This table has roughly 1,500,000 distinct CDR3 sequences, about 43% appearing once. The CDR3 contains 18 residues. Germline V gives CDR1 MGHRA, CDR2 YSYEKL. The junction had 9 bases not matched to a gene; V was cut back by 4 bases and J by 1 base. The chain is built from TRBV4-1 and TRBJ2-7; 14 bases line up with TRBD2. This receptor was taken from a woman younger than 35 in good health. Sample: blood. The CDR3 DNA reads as TGCGCCAGCAGCCTGATCGGGACTAGCGGGAGAAAGTCCTACGAGCAGTACTTC. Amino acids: CASSLIGTSGRKSYEQYF.